The rows below give T cell receptor beta chains drawn from one sample of a study of cytomegalovirus exposure and HLA in healthy donors. Repertoires were generated with immunoSEQ multiplex PCR, while TCRdb's copy carries only in-frame clones and drops some. The profile covers under 350,000 clones, with roughly 85% appearing a single time and around 1% taken by the ten largest. Sequencing was carried out using PBMCs. Every receptor here comes from a woman between 18 and 30 years old in good health and CMV-seronegative. Both conserved end residues are part of each CDR3.

TRBJ2-1	16	TRBV28	CASSPWTSGGVDEQFF
TRBJ1-5	14	TRBV27	CASRRTVSNQPQHF
TRBJ2-3	15	TRBV6-5	CASSHSSGGRDTQYF
TRBJ2-7	15	TRBV6-4	CASSESGEGFHEQYF
TRBJ2-2	14	TRBV28	CASSWDRKTGELFF
TRBJ2-3	16	TRBV5-1	CASSLEGGRPQDTQYF
TRBJ2-7	13	TRBV10-3	CAIRRGLSYEQYF
TRBJ2-7	16	TRBV5-1	CASRPLAGGGAYEQYF
TRBJ2-7	14	TRBV11-3	CASSLAGVGYEQYF
TRBJ2-3	15	TRBV6-4	CASSALAGGTDTQYF
TRBJ1-5	14	TRBV4-3	CASSQSRGNQPQHF
TRBJ1-2	16	TRBV6-5	CASSYSSGAGGYGYTF
TRBJ2-7	14	TRBV19	CASSTDRESYEQYF
TRBJ2-7	12	TRBV29-1	CSGGDGPYEQYF
TRBJ2-7	13	TRBV29-1	CSVTRTSLGEQYF
TRBJ2-5	14	TRBV5-5	CASSTWTDQETQYF
TRBJ2-2	16	TRBV5-1	CASSFQTGGSTGELFF
TRBJ1-2	15	TRBV28	CASSTPLTGHYGYTF
TRBJ2-7	13	TRBV6-1	CASSLGLDYEQYF
TRBJ1-5	14	TRBV19	CASSQGSSNQPQHF
TRBJ2-1	16	TRBV9	CASSSKGGAERNEQFF
TRBJ2-5	15	TRBV28	CASSFGGGAGETQYF
TRBJ2-7	15	TRBV6-5	CASSYSRRGTYEQYF
TRBJ2-1	15	TRBV6-5	CASSQSGEGLYEQFF
TRBJ1-2	13	TRBV28	CASSSQGSYGYTF
TRBJ1-2	14	TRBV27	CASSPIDRGNGYTF
TRBJ2-3	16	TRBV4-2	CASSQDLAASTDTQYF
TRBJ2-3	12	TRBV6-5	CASSRDRVTQYF
TRBJ2-6	17	TRBV4-3	CASSQVLGGSGANVLTF
TRBJ1-2	14	TRBV6-4	CASSDFGRGYGYTF
TRBJ2-7	12	TRBV30	CAWKGREGEQYF
TRBJ2-7	14	TRBV18	CASSPLAGEEEQYF
TRBJ1-5	16	TRBV2	CASSHRTGVSNQPQHF
TRBJ2-2	15	TRBV29-1	CSVAGDRVNTGELFF
TRBJ2-5	15	TRBV6-5	CASSLQGVSEETQYF
TRBJ1-1	17	TRBV18	CASSPVPTGLGNTEAFF
TRBJ2-7	16	TRBV7-9	CASSLAARVPPYEQYF
TRBJ1-6	13	TRBV11-2	CASSLDPHSPLHF
TRBJ1-2	15	TRBV2	CASRDRGSVRYGYTF
TRBJ2-1	16	TRBV4-2	CASSQFLAGGGVEQFF
TRBJ2-2	16	TRBV5-1	CASSLALTSRGGELFF